This T cell receptor (beta chain) derives from a study of beta chain features in type 1 diabetes. At the level of the study: Healthy donors and patients showed comparable age, gender and cell yields.

The whole isolated RNA underwent reverse transcription, so sequencing captured expressed TCRB transcripts. Some clones are missing from TCRdb's copy, which holds only in-frame ones; the method was immunoSEQ multiplex PCR. The sample comprises about 140,000 clones, over 8% of which are singletons, and about 0.6% rests with the top ten. Only a few counts were recorded for this clone. Its antigen is currently unknown. Using CD45RO/CCR7/CD25/CD127/CD95/CD27, CD4+ naive, central memory, regulatory and stem cell-like memory cells were sorted. Whole-study results and caveats: Although PCR might favor shorter templates, it would do so equally in patients and controls. There were fewer insertions and more deletions at the VDJ junctions of type 1 diabetes patients.

This CDR3 spans 13 amino acids. The V end lost 4 bases, the J end lost 10 bases, and 16 bases lay between the germline ends. The germline V gene encodes CDR1 SGHDT and CDR2 YYEEEE. The material sequenced was central memory CD4+ T cells from blood. This TCR was sampled from a woman aged 40 to 55 in good health. The chain combines TRBV5-6 with TRBJ2-3; D is uncertain. The CDR3 here is CASSPLREVAQYF. CDR3 in DNA: TGTGCCAGCAGCCCACTCCGAGAGGTAGCGCAGTATTTT.